The TCR beta chain under discussion was sequenced for a study of chemoradiotherapy in HPV16-positive cancers. General observations from the study: Candidate HPV-specific clones and E7-related TCR motifs grew in tumor during treatment.

About this clone: The antigen is undetermined.

Some clones are missing from TCRdb's copy, which holds only in-frame ones; the method was immunoSEQ multiplex PCR. The profile shows approximately 8,300 clones, about 80% of them singletons. Over chemoradiotherapy, repertoires were sampled more than once. The CDR3 contains 14 residues. Looked up from germline, CDR1 is MNHNS and CDR2 is SASEGT. Trimming left V 2 bases short and J 2 bases short, with 10 bases between. V gene TRBV6-1 combines with J gene TRBJ2-7; tentatively, D is TRBD2 (6 bases). The sample was collected from a patient who underwent chemoradiotherapy. The receptor was isolated from a human donor with HPV-associated anogenital cancer. CDR3 loop: CASSEPGRTYEQYF. For the CDR3, the DNA is TGTGCCAGCAGTGAACCTGGGAGGACCTACGAGCAGTACTTC.